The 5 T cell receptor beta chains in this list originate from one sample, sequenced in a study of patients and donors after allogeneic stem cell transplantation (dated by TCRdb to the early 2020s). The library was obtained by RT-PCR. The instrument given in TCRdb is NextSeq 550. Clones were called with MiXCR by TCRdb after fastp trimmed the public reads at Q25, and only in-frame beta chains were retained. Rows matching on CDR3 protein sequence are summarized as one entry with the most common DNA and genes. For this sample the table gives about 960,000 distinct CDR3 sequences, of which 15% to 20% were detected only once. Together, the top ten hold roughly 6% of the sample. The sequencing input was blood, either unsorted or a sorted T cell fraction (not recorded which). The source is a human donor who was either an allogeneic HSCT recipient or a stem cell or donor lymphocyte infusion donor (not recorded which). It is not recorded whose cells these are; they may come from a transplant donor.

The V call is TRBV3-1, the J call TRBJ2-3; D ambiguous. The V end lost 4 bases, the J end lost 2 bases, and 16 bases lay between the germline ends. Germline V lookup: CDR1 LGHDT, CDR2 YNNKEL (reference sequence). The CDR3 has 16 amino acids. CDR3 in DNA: TGTGCCAGCAGCCCCATGGGCCGGAACCCCACAGATACGCAGTATTTT. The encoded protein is CASSPMGRNPTDTQYF.

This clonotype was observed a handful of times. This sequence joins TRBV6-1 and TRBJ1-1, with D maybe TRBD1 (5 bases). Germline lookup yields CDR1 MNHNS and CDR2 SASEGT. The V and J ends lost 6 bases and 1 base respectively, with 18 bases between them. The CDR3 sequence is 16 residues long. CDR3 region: CASSPDGWGTNTEAFF. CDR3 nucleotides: TGTGCCAGCAGCCCTGACGGTTGGGGGACGAACACTGAAGCTTTCTTT.

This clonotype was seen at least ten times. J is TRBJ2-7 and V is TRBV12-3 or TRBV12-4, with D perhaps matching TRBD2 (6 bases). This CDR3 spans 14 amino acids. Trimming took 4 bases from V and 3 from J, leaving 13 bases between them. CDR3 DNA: TGTGCCAGCAGTTCGGGACTCCCCCTCTACGAGCAGTACTTC. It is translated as CASSSGLPLYEQYF.

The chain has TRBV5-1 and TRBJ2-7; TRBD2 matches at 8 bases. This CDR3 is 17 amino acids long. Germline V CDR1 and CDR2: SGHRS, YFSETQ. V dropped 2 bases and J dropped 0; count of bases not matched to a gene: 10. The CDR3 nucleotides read TGCGCCAGCAGCTTCCCTCCGGGTAGCGGGAACTCCTACGAGCAGTACTTC. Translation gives CASSFPPGSGNSYEQYF.

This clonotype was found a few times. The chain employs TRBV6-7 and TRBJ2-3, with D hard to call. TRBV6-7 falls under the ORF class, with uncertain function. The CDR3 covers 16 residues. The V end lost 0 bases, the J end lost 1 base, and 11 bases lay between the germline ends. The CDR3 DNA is TGTGCCAGCAGTTACTCGAACTGCGTGCGCACAGATACGCAGTATTTT. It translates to CASSYSNCVRTDTQYF.